This TCR beta chain comes out of a study of tumor-infiltrating lymphocytes in oesophageal squamous cell carcinoma. MiXCR, run by TCRdb on the PCR reads, gives a single entry per CDR3 protein. This table has roughly 18,000 distinct CDR3 sequences, under 45% appearing once. Germline values: CDR1 MGHRA, CDR2 YSYEKL. V lost 0 bases and J 7 bases, leaving 10 bases between the germline ends. This CDR3 has 13 amino acids. This clonotype has a handful of counts. This receptor was taken from a male donor with esophageal squamous cell carcinoma. Material for sequencing was esophageal tumor tissue. The chain is built from TRBV4-1 and TRBJ2-7; D may be TRBD1 (6 bases). CDR3 loop: CASSQDRGWEQYF. As DNA, the CDR3 is TGCGCCAGCAGCCAAGACAGGGGTTGGGAGCAGTACTTC.